The 17 T cell receptor beta chains below were found in one sample sequenced in a study of cytomegalovirus exposure and HLA in healthy donors. The table came from immunoSEQ multiplex PCR; TCRdb's copy has only in-frame clones and leaves some out. The data show fewer than 120,000 clones, 88% seen once. Sample: PBMCs. These receptor sequences come from a woman aged 25 to 45 in good health and CMV-seropositive.

The chain is built from TRBV7-2 and TRBJ1-2; perhaps TRBD1 as D (5 bases). Germline V gene data show CDR1 as SGHTA and CDR2 as FQGNSA. V was clipped by 3 bases and J by 2 bases, with 7 bases between them. The CDR3 loop spans 13 amino acids. The DNA for the CDR3 is TGTGCCAGCAGCTTGGGGGGAAACTATGGCTACACCTTC. This encodes CASSLGGNYGYTF. The whole variable domain, filled in from reference TRBV7-2 and TRBJ1-2, reads GAGVSQSPSNKVTEKGKDVELRCDPISGHTALYWYRQSLGQGLEFLIYFQGNSAPDKSGLPSDRFSAERTGGSVSTLTIQRTQQEDSAVYLCASSLGGNYGYTFGSGTRLTVV.

This clone was observed once. V gene TRBV10-3 combines with J gene TRBJ2-7; no clear D gene. Germline CDR1 ENHRY, CDR2 SYGVKD. Trimming pared 3 bases from V and 0 bases from J, leaving 15 bases between. This CDR3 has 16 residues. The CDR3 DNA is TGTGCCATCAGTGAACTCCGCGGCCAAACCTCCTACGAGCAGTACTTC. Translating gives CAISELRGQTSYEQYF.

The chain uses TRBV30 and TRBJ2-3, with TRBD1 as a possible D gene (6 bases). The CDR3 runs 15 residues. Germline CDR1 is GTSNPN and CDR2 is SVGIG (reference sequence). V was pared by 3 bases and J by 0 bases, with 13 bases between. The CDR3 is CAWSPGTRSTDTQYF. In DNA form, the CDR3 reads TGTGCCTGGAGCCCCGGGACACGTAGCACAGATACGCAGTATTTT.

The chain employs TRBV18 and TRBJ1-5, with TRBD1 matching over 7 bases. Trimming cost V 3 bases and J 3 bases; bases outside gene matches: 2. CDR3 size: 14 residues. In germline, CDR1 is KGHSH, CDR2 LQKENI. The CDR3, as DNA: TGTGCCAGCTCACCGGGACAGCCCAATCAGCCCCAGCATTTT. This encodes CASSPGQPNQPQHF.

V usage is TRBV9 and J usage is TRBJ2-1, with D possibly matching TRBD1 (6 bases). V was pared by 4 bases and J by 3 bases, with 17 bases between. Per the germline V gene, CDR1 is SGDLS and CDR2 is YYNGEE. The CDR3 runs 16 residues. The CDR3 reads CASSPRLGGFYNEQFF. The CDR3 bases are TGTGCCAGCAGCCCGCGGTTAGGGGGATTCTACAATGAGCAGTTCTTC.

This sequence joins TRBV12-2 and TRBJ2-7; the table's D call of TRBD2 was not tested on the DNA. TRBV12-2 is a listed pseudogene. This CDR3 region has 14 residues. The CDR3, as DNA: TGTGCAAGTCGTGCGGGAATACTCAAAGACGAGCAGTACTTC. Translating it yields CASRAGILKDEQYF.

This sequence joins TRBV18 and TRBJ2-2; no reliable D call. V dropped 3 bases and J dropped 2 bases, with 25 bases sitting between them. The germline gives CDR1 KGHSH, CDR2 LQKENI. The CDR3 is made up of 20 amino acids. The CDR3 nucleotides read TGTGCCAGCTCACCTTCACGCACCCCGACGGAAAACTATAACACCGGGGAGCTGTTTTTT. Translated: CASSPSRTPTENYNTGELFF.

V gene TRBV5-4 combines with J gene TRBJ2-2; 7 bases match TRBD2. J lost 5 bases, V lost 4 bases, and 8 bases had no gene match. CDR3 length equals 15 residues. The germline gives CDR1 SGHNT, CDR2 YYREEE (reference sequence). The CDR3 loop reads CASSRGGRGTGELFF. The CDR3 DNA reads TGTGCCAGCAGCCGGGGAGGGAGAGGGACCGGGGAGCTGTTTTTT.

The chain employs TRBV11-2 and TRBJ1-1, with D tentatively TRBD1 (6 bases). The V gene lost 4 bases and the J gene lost 5 bases, with 11 bases spanning the gap. There are 13 residues in the CDR3. CDR1 and CDR2 from the germline V gene are SGHAT and FQNNGV. In DNA, the CDR3 is TGTGCCAGCAGCTCCGGGACACAAACTGAAGCTTTCTTT. It codes for CASSSGTQTEAFF.

This chain uses TRBV5-4 with TRBJ2-1, with 14 bases lining up with TRBD2. Germline loops: CDR1 SGHNT, CDR2 YYREEE (reference sequence). With V trimmed by 4 bases and J by 2 bases, 5 bases remained unmatched. The CDR3 loop spans 17 amino acids. The CDR3 DNA follows: TGTGCCAGCAGCCGGGGACTAGCGGGAGCGGCCTACAATGAGCAGTTCTTC. Its protein is CASSRGLAGAAYNEQFF.

CDR3 in amino acids: CASSSNDARQPNYGYTF. Written as DNA, the CDR3 is TGCGCCAGCAGCTCTAACGACGCCAGGCAACCTAACTATGGCTACACCTTC. This chain uses TRBV4-3 with TRBJ1-2; D call uncertain. V shed 5 bases and J shed 0 bases, with 19 bases lying between them. The CDR3 contains 17 residues. CDR1 is LGHNA, CDR2 YSLEER, per germline.

The V gene is TRBV11-2, the J gene TRBJ2-1; 8 bases are shared with TRBD2. Per the germline V gene, CDR1 is SGHAT and CDR2 is FQNNGV. The CDR3 sequence is 15 residues long. With 4 bases clipped from V and 5 bases from J, the junction kept 7 bases outside the gene matches. The CDR3 region is CASSSRAGVNNEQFF. In nucleotides, the CDR3 is TGTGCCAGCAGCTCCCGAGCGGGAGTGAACAATGAGCAGTTCTTC.

The chain joins TRBV11-2 to TRBJ2-5; a possible D gene is TRBD2 (7 bases). The V end was cut by 5 bases, the J end by 5 bases, with 18 bases between. Germline V gene sequence: CDR1 SGHAT, CDR2 FQNNGV. CDR3 length: 15 amino acids. The CDR3 protein is CASSPSGGGDETQYF. The CDR3 region has the DNA TGTGCCAGCAGCCCGTCTGGAGGGGGGGATGAGACCCAGTACTTC.

The genes are TRBV6-6 and TRBJ2-2, with 8 nucleotides matching TRBD1. Germline assignment: CDR1 MNHNY and CDR2 SVGAGI (reference sequence). Germline trimming cut 0 bases from V and 8 bases from J; bases unmatched to any gene: 8. This CDR3 has 16 residues. The CDR3 loop is CASSYSISGGAGELFF. DNA for the CDR3: TGTGCCAGCAGTTACTCGATTTCAGGGGGCGCGGGGGAGCTGTTTTTT.

DNA of the CDR3: TGTGCCAGCAGCTTAGGCCAGACTACGGGCGGTGGCTACACCTTC. Amino acid sequence: CASSLGQTTGGGYTF. The chain joins TRBV7-2 to TRBJ1-2; D unclear. Germline V gene data show CDR1 as SGHTA and CDR2 as FQGNSA. V lost 1 base, J lost 7 bases, and 16 bases lay in between. The CDR3 is 15 residues long.

The chain carries TRBV4-3 and TRBJ1-5; D remains unclear. CDR1 and CDR2 (germline): LGHNA, YSLEER. The CDR3 runs to 14 residues. V lost 4 bases, J lost 4 bases, and 11 bases lay in between. The CDR3: CASSRTLRNQPQHF. The DNA of the CDR3 is TGCGCCAGCAGCCGAACCTTGAGAAATCAGCCCCAGCATTTT.

The chain links TRBV27 to TRBJ2-7; perhaps TRBD2 as D (5 bases). V gave up 5 bases and J gave up 3 bases, with 17 bases separating them. Per germline, CDR1 MNHEY and CDR2 SMNVEV (reference sequence). The CDR3 has 15 amino acids. The CDR3 here is CASSPDLLRGYEQYF. The CDR3, as DNA: TGTGCCAGCAGTCCCGACCTCTTACGGGGCTACGAGCAGTACTTC.